These T cell receptor beta chains were read from a single sample in a study of regulatory and conventional T cells in RAG deficiency. The repertoire was sequenced with immunoSEQ multiplex PCR; TCRdb's copy has only in-frame clones and lacks some. The sample has roughly 35,000 clones, about 78% seen once. These data were also reused for a study on regulatory T cells.

Material for sequencing was CD4+ effector T cells sorted from blood. The receptors derive from a human donor in good health. Each CDR3 is given with its conserved first and last residue. Fields, in order: V gene, clone size, D gene, J gene, CDR3 protein, CDR3 DNA. A D gene is named only where the DNA matches it firmly. Clone size is given for some rows only: seen once, a few or many times, or a class if the clone is expanded.

v_gene: TRBV27
abundance: -
d_gene: -
j_gene: TRBJ2-7
CDR3aa: CASSFQTGYEQYF
CDR3nt: TGTGCCAGCAGTTTTCAAACAGGGTACGAGCAGTACTTC

v_gene: TRBV4-1
abundance: few
d_gene: -
j_gene: TRBJ1-2
CDR3aa: CASSPQGIGYTF
CDR3nt: TGCGCCAGCAGCCCACAGGGAATTGGCTACACCTTC

v_gene: TRBV10-1
abundance: few
d_gene: TRBD1
j_gene: TRBJ2-7
CDR3aa: CASNPGQGPREQYF
CDR3nt: TGCGCCAGCAACCCGGGACAGGGGCCAAGGGAGCAGTACTTC

v_gene: TRBV9
abundance: once
d_gene: TRBD1
j_gene: TRBJ2-5
CDR3aa: CASSAGGHQETQYF
CDR3nt: TGTGCCAGCAGCGCAGGGGGACACCAAGAGACCCAGTACTTC

v_gene: TRBV14
abundance: -
d_gene: -
j_gene: TRBJ1-6
CDR3aa: CASSQGVGARQLNSPLHF
CDR3nt: TGTGCCAGCAGCCAAGGGGTAGGGGCCCGACAACTTAATTCACCCCTCCACTTT

v_gene: TRBV11-1
abundance: -
d_gene: -
j_gene: TRBJ2-1
CDR3aa: CASSPPSRVYNEQFF
CDR3nt: TGTGCCAGCAGCCCTCCTAGTAGGGTATACAATGAGCAGTTCTTC

v_gene: TRBV6-1
abundance: few
d_gene: -
j_gene: TRBJ1-2
CDR3aa: CASSVPPGSMDGYTF
CDR3nt: TGTGCCAGCAGTGTCCCGCCGGGTTCCATGGATGGCTACACCTTC

v_gene: TRBV5-1
abundance: once
d_gene: -
j_gene: TRBJ2-1
CDR3aa: CASSSDSASYNEQFF
CDR3nt: TGCGCCAGCAGCTCCGATAGCGCTTCCTACAATGAGCAGTTCTTC

v_gene: TRBV6-6
abundance: -
d_gene: -
j_gene: TRBJ1-3
CDR3aa: CASSSDGNTIYF
CDR3nt: TGTGCCAGCAGCTCGGATGGAAACACCATATATTTT

v_gene: TRBV5-4
abundance: -
d_gene: TRBD1
j_gene: TRBJ1-1
CDR3aa: CASSPTGGPMNTEAFF
CDR3nt: TGTGCCAGCAGTCCAACAGGGGGGCCTATGAACACTGAAGCTTTCTTT

v_gene: TRBV30
abundance: -
d_gene: TRBD1
j_gene: TRBJ1-5
CDR3aa: CAFSRDRTYQPQHF
CDR3nt: TGTGCCTTCAGCCGGGACAGAACTTATCAGCCCCAGCATTTT

v_gene: TRBV9
abundance: once
d_gene: -
j_gene: TRBJ2-5
CDR3aa: CASSARDWSQETQYF
CDR3nt: TGTGCCAGCAGCGCCCGGGACTGGAGCCAAGAGACCCAGTACTTC

v_gene: TRBV7-2
abundance: -
d_gene: -
j_gene: TRBJ2-3
CDR3aa: CASTYIGGRDTQYF
CDR3nt: TGTGCCAGCACCTATATCGGGGGCCGAGATACGCAGTATTTT

v_gene: TRBV7-9
abundance: -
d_gene: TRBD1
j_gene: TRBJ1-2
CDR3aa: CASSRDRGRGYTF
CDR3nt: TGTGCCAGCAGCCGGGACAGGGGGCGCGGCTACACCTTC

v_gene: TRBV19
abundance: -
d_gene: -
j_gene: TRBJ1-2
CDR3aa: CASSHGDTLRNYGYTF
CDR3nt: TGTGCCAGTAGCCACGGGGATACCCTGCGGAACTATGGCTACACCTTC

v_gene: TRBV7-2
abundance: -
d_gene: -
j_gene: TRBJ1-1
CDR3aa: CASSLGTYELNTEAFF
CDR3nt: TGTGCCAGCAGCTTAGGGACTTACGAACTGAACACTGAAGCTTTCTTT